The rows below give T cell receptor beta chains drawn from one sample of a study of T cell repertoires in cytomegalovirus infection. TCRdb reprocessed the reads with MiXCR, giving one entry per CDR3 protein. The repertoire holds about 100,000 distinct CDR3 sequences, 20% to 30% seen once, with around 40% in the top ten. The specimen was CD8+ T cells from PBMCs. All receptors derive from a human donor in good health (CMV status not recorded). Some clones in this sample may be carry-over from other donors' samples. Both conserved end residues are part of each CDR3. A D gene is named only where the DNA matches it firmly. Part of the rows lack a size; the others show once, few, many or a class for expanded clones.

>TRBV28|TRBJ2-5|once|TRBD2
TGTGCCAGCAGTAGACTAGCGGGGGCCTTGGAGACCCAGTACTTC
CASSRLAGALETQYF
>TRBV12-3/TRBV12-4|TRBJ2-1|-|TRBD2
TGTGCCAGCAGCTCCGCTACTAGCGGGAGTACCCTGCGGGGTGAGCAGTTCTTC
CASSSATSGSTLRGEQFF
>TRBV7-9|TRBJ2-1|few|-
TGTGCCAGCAGCCCCCAGCCGGGGGGCGCAAATGAGCAGTTCTTC
CASSPQPGGANEQFF
>TRBV30|TRBJ2-1|-|TRBD1
TGTGCCTGGACCCCGGGACAGGGGGCTCTGGAGCAGTTCTTC
CAWTPGQGALEQFF
>TRBV7-9|TRBJ2-4|-|-
TGTGCCAGCAGCTTCTCGGAAGAAGCCAAAAACATTCAGTACTTC
CASSFSEEAKNIQYF
>TRBV25-1|TRBJ2-7|-|-
TGTGCCAGCAGTGAATACCGGGAGCAGTACTTC
CASSEYREQYF
>TRBV7-8|TRBJ2-2|many|-
TGTGCCAGCAGCCCCGGAGACAGTAACACCGGGGAGCTGTTTTTT
CASSPGDSNTGELFF
>TRBV5-7|TRBJ2-1|-|TRBD1
TGTGCACAGCCTCGAAAGGGGACAGGGTACAATGAGCAGTTCTTC
CAQPRKGTGYNEQFF
>TRBV7-2|TRBJ1-1|few|-
TGTGCCAGCGGCCAAGGACAGTCGAACACTGAAGCTTTCTTT
CASGQGQSNTEAFF
>TRBV6-1|TRBJ1-5|few|-
TGTGCCAGCAGTGAAACCGTAAGAGGGGTCGACGCCCAGCATTTT
CASSETVRGVDAQHF
>TRBV12-3/TRBV12-4|TRBJ1-2|-|TRBD1
TGTGCCAGCAGTCTTGGACAGGGGCATGGCTACACCTTC
CASSLGQGHGYTF
>TRBV27|TRBJ2-6|-|-
TGTGCCAGCAGGACCGGGGGTGGGGCCAACGTCCTGACTTTC
CASRTGGGANVLTF
>TRBV7-9|TRBJ2-2|few|-
TGTGCCAGCAGCCCCCGGACAGGAGGGGCCGGGGAGCTGTTTTTT
CASSPRTGGAGELFF
>TRBV5-1|TRBJ2-7|-|TRBD1
TGCGCCAGACCGGGACAGGGGGCCTACGAGCAGTACTTC
CARPGQGAYEQYF
>TRBV6-5|TRBJ2-7|few|-
TGTGCCAGCAGTTACTCTGGTCCTAGTGAGCAGTACTTC
CASSYSGPSEQYF
>TRBV27|TRBJ2-5|many|-
TGTGCCAGCAGTTTGATAGGGAGACAAGAGACCCAGTACTTC
CASSLIGRQETQYF
>TRBV11-3|TRBJ2-1|-|-
TGTGCCAGCAGCTTAGGAGGGGACGTTATTAGTGAGCAGTTCTTC
CASSLGGDVISEQFF
>TRBV12-3/TRBV12-4|TRBJ2-2|many|TRBD2
TGTGCCAGCAGTACTAGCGGCGGGGAGCTGTTTTTT
CASSTSGGELFF
>TRBV28|TRBJ2-5|-|-
TGTGCCAGCAGCGGGGGCCTTGGCAGGGGATTTGGAGAGACCCAGTACTTC
CASSGGLGRGFGETQYF
>TRBV15|TRBJ2-2|-|-
TGTGCCACCAGCAGAGAGGGGGCCGGGGAGCTGTTTTTT
CATSREGAGELFF
>TRBV28|TRBJ2-3|many|-
TGTGCCAGCAGCCCTCGTTCCGAGGGGGGCTGGACAGATACGCAGTATTTT
CASSPRSEGGWTDTQYF
>TRBV20-1|TRBJ2-3|few|TRBD1
TGCAGTGCTAGACAGACAGGGTTCAGTCTGACAGATACGCAGTATTTT
CSARQTGFSLTDTQYF
>TRBV4-3|TRBJ2-2|-|-
TGCGCCAGCAGCCAAGAAGGCAGCACCGGGGAGCTGTTTTTT
CASSQEGSTGELFF
>TRBV20-1|TRBJ2-1|many|TRBD2
TGCAGTGCTAGAGATATACTAGCGGGATACAATGAGCAGTTCTTC
CSARDILAGYNEQFF
>TRBV30|TRBJ2-7|-|-
TGTGCCTGGAGTGATTTGGGACGGGTGGGCTACGAGCAGTACTTC
CAWSDLGRVGYEQYF
>TRBV6-5|TRBJ2-1|-|TRBD2
TGTGCCAGCAGTTCCTCTAGCGGAAGCTCCTACAATGAGCAGTTCTTC
CASSSSSGSSYNEQFF
>TRBV10-3|TRBJ2-2|many|TRBD2
TGTGCCATCAGTTGGACTAGCGGAGCCACCGGGGAGCTGTTTTTT
CAISWTSGATGELFF